These T cell receptor beta chains were read from a single sample in a study of shared clonotypes between healthy human individuals. The protocol was immunoSEQ multiplex PCR, while the TCRdb copy is restricted to in-frame clones and leaves out a portion. The sample yields nearly 750,000 clones, 72% seen once. What was sequenced was memory CD4+ T cells sorted from blood. The source is a woman in her 30s in good health. Each CDR3 is given with its conserved first and last residue. D genes are given only for firm matches. Clone size is given for some rows only: seen once, a few or many times, or a class if the clone is expanded.

d_call: .
clone_size: .
j_call: TRBJ2-3
v_call: TRBV4-2
cdr3_nt: TGTGCCAGCAGCCAAGTGGGTGGGAAGGGAACAGATACGCAGTATTTT
cdr3_aa: CASSQVGGKGTDTQYF

d_call: .
clone_size: .
j_call: TRBJ2-5
v_call: TRBV2
cdr3_nt: TGTGCCAGCAGCCGAGGGGGAGCGGCCCAAGAGACCCAGTACTTC
cdr3_aa: CASSRGGAAQETQYF

d_call: .
clone_size: few
j_call: TRBJ2-1
v_call: TRBV5-6
cdr3_nt: TGTGCCAGCAGCGGGGCCCTCCGACATGCCCGCAATGAGCAGTTCTTC
cdr3_aa: CASSGALRHARNEQFF

d_call: .
clone_size: .
j_call: TRBJ2-7
v_call: TRBV6-6
cdr3_nt: TGTGCCAGCAGTTACTCGACCTGGGACGAGCAGTACTTC
cdr3_aa: CASSYSTWDEQYF

d_call: .
clone_size: .
j_call: TRBJ2-5
v_call: TRBV7-3
cdr3_nt: TGTGCCAGCAGCCGAGACAGTCAAGAGACCCAGTACTTC
cdr3_aa: CASSRDSQETQYF

d_call: .
clone_size: .
j_call: TRBJ1-5
v_call: TRBV7-2
cdr3_nt: TGTGCCAGCAGCTTAACGCCCAGCCTCAATCAGCCCCAGCATTTT
cdr3_aa: CASSLTPSLNQPQHF

d_call: .
clone_size: .
j_call: TRBJ2-2
v_call: TRBV9
cdr3_nt: TGTGCCAGCAGCGTAGATCCTAGGGCAGGACCGACCGGGGAGCTGTTTTTT
cdr3_aa: CASSVDPRAGPTGELFF

d_call: .
clone_size: .
j_call: TRBJ2-3
v_call: TRBV7-2
cdr3_nt: TGTGCCAGCAGCGCGTTTGGGGGGAGATTTGGAGATACGCAGTATTTT
cdr3_aa: CASSAFGGRFGDTQYF

d_call: .
clone_size: .
j_call: TRBJ2-2
v_call: TRBV18
cdr3_nt: TGTGCCAGCTCACCTCCACCACAGGGTGCCGGGGAGCTGTTTTTT
cdr3_aa: CASSPPPQGAGELFF

d_call: .
clone_size: .
j_call: TRBJ2-2
v_call: TRBV29-1
cdr3_nt: TGCAGCGCGGAAGGGGGACTGGGCACCGGGGAGCTGTTTTTT
cdr3_aa: CSAEGGLGTGELFF

d_call: .
clone_size: few
j_call: TRBJ2-3
v_call: TRBV21-1
cdr3_nt: TGTGCCAGCAGGCAGGGCAGGGGTTTCACAGATACGCAGTATTTT
cdr3_aa: CASRQGRGFTDTQYF

d_call: .
clone_size: .
j_call: TRBJ2-7
v_call: TRBV4-1
cdr3_nt: TGCGCCAGCAGCCAAGTCTCAGTTGAGCAGCAGTACTTC
cdr3_aa: CASSQVSVEQQYF

d_call: TRBD2
clone_size: few
j_call: TRBJ2-1
v_call: TRBV19
cdr3_nt: TGTGCCAGTAGTATAGGTGCGGGAGGGCCGGGTGATGAGCAGTTCTTC
cdr3_aa: CASSIGAGGPGDEQFF

d_call: TRBD2
clone_size: .
j_call: TRBJ2-2
v_call: TRBV11-1
cdr3_nt: TGTGCCAGCAGCCATGGACTAGCTGGCGGGGAGCTGTTTTTT
cdr3_aa: CASSHGLAGGELFF

d_call: .
clone_size: .
j_call: TRBJ2-1
v_call: TRBV6-1
cdr3_nt: TGTGCCAGCAGTGCGGGGCCCATTCAATTGGATGAGCAGTTCTTC
cdr3_aa: CASSAGPIQLDEQFF

d_call: .
clone_size: .
j_call: TRBJ2-5
v_call: TRBV9
cdr3_nt: TGTGCCAGCAGCGTGGGACATCCGGGAGAGACCCAGTACTTC
cdr3_aa: CASSVGHPGETQYF

d_call: TRBD1
clone_size: .
j_call: TRBJ2-7
v_call: TRBV18
cdr3_nt: TGTGCCAGCGGACAGGACTCCTACGAGCAGTACTTC
cdr3_aa: CASGQDSYEQYF

d_call: .
clone_size: medium-sized
j_call: TRBJ2-1
v_call: TRBV5-1
cdr3_nt: TGCGCCAGCAGCTTGTTGGCAGAAACCTACAATGAGCAGTTCTTC
cdr3_aa: CASSLLAETYNEQFF

d_call: .
clone_size: .
j_call: TRBJ2-7
v_call: TRBV10-2
cdr3_nt: TGCGCCAGCAGGCCCCAGGGGGCGGGAGGGGCCTACGAGCAGTACTTC
cdr3_aa: CASRPQGAGGAYEQYF

d_call: TRBD1
clone_size: once
j_call: TRBJ2-2
v_call: TRBV9
cdr3_nt: TGTGCCAGCAGCGCTCGTGGGACAGGGAACACCGGGGAGCTGTTTTTT
cdr3_aa: CASSARGTGNTGELFF

d_call: .
clone_size: few
j_call: TRBJ2-6
v_call: TRBV2
cdr3_nt: TGTGCCAGCAGCGCCAGGTTCGGACAGAGCTCTGGGGCCAACGTCCTGACTTTC
cdr3_aa: CASSARFGQSSGANVLTF

d_call: .
clone_size: once
j_call: TRBJ2-7
v_call: TRBV28
cdr3_nt: TGTGCCAGTAGGGGGGGTGTTATCTACGAGCAGTACTTC
cdr3_aa: CASRGGVIYEQYF

d_call: .
clone_size: few
j_call: TRBJ2-1
v_call: TRBV6-1
cdr3_nt: TGTGCCAGCAGTGAACTTAACCCACCGGAGCAGTTCTTC
cdr3_aa: CASSELNPPEQFF

d_call: TRBD1
clone_size: .
j_call: TRBJ2-7
v_call: TRBV11-3
cdr3_nt: TGTGCCAGCAGCTTAGATCTCAGGACAGGGAGGAGGTACGAGCAGTACTTC
cdr3_aa: CASSLDLRTGRRYEQYF

d_call: TRBD1
clone_size: .
j_call: TRBJ2-3
v_call: TRBV5-1
cdr3_nt: TGCGCCAGCAGCAACCACGACAGGGGAGGAGATACGCAGTATTTT
cdr3_aa: CASSNHDRGGDTQYF

d_call: .
clone_size: .
j_call: TRBJ1-1
v_call: TRBV6-1
cdr3_nt: TGTGCCAGCAGTGGCCGGGGGGAGAAGGCTTTCTTT
cdr3_aa: CASSGRGEKAFF

d_call: TRBD1
clone_size: .
j_call: TRBJ1-3
v_call: TRBV30
cdr3_nt: TGTGCCTGGGGAACAGGGGGCTCTGGAAACACCATATATTTT
cdr3_aa: CAWGTGGSGNTIYF

d_call: .
clone_size: .
j_call: TRBJ2-2
v_call: TRBV27
cdr3_nt: TGTGCCAGCAGTTTTAGCTTTGGCGGCCAGGGACCCTCCGGGGAGCTGTTTTTT
cdr3_aa: CASSFSFGGQGPSGELFF

d_call: .
clone_size: .
j_call: TRBJ1-5
v_call: TRBV10-3
cdr3_nt: TGTGCCATCAGCCTGGATAGCAATCAGCCCCAGCATTTT
cdr3_aa: CAISLDSNQPQHF

d_call: .
clone_size: .
j_call: TRBJ2-3
v_call: TRBV27
cdr3_nt: TGTGCCAGCAGTTTATCCATGATACGCACAGATACGCAGTATTTT
cdr3_aa: CASSLSMIRTDTQYF

d_call: .
clone_size: once
j_call: TRBJ2-2
v_call: TRBV5-1
cdr3_nt: TGCGCCAGCAGCTCCACAGGACTGTATGGCGGGGAGCTGTTTTTT
cdr3_aa: CASSSTGLYGGELFF

d_call: .
clone_size: once
j_call: TRBJ1-2
v_call: TRBV28
cdr3_nt: TGTGCCAGCAGTTTGTCGGGGGACTATGGCTACACCTTC
cdr3_aa: CASSLSGDYGYTF

d_call: .
clone_size: .
j_call: TRBJ1-1
v_call: TRBV18
cdr3_nt: TGTGCCAGCTCACCCGGAGGGGACACTGAAGCTTTCTTT
cdr3_aa: CASSPGGDTEAFF

d_call: TRBD1
clone_size: .
j_call: TRBJ1-1
v_call: TRBV4-2
cdr3_nt: TGTGCCAGCAGCCCGGGACAGGGGGCGTTCACTGAAGCTTTCTTT
cdr3_aa: CASSPGQGAFTEAFF

d_call: .
clone_size: .
j_call: TRBJ1-1
v_call: TRBV27
cdr3_nt: TGTGCCAGCAGTTCCCAGGCCATGAACACTGAAGCTTTCTTT
cdr3_aa: CASSSQAMNTEAFF

d_call: .
clone_size: few
j_call: TRBJ2-1
v_call: TRBV6-1
cdr3_nt: TGTGCCAGCAGTGAAATGACAGGAACCGGCAACAATGAGCAGTTCTTC
cdr3_aa: CASSEMTGTGNNEQFF

d_call: TRBD1
clone_size: .
j_call: TRBJ2-1
v_call: TRBV19
cdr3_nt: TGTGCCAGTAGTATTCGGGCAGGGGGCTCCTACAATGAGCAGTTCTTC
cdr3_aa: CASSIRAGGSYNEQFF

d_call: .
clone_size: few
j_call: TRBJ2-7
v_call: TRBV28
cdr3_nt: TGTGCCAGCACTAGTGGGGGATTTTCCCACGAGCAGTACTTC
cdr3_aa: CASTSGGFSHEQYF

d_call: .
clone_size: .
j_call: TRBJ1-3
v_call: TRBV6-1
cdr3_nt: TGTGCCAGCAGTGACGGGCGGAGCGACTCTGGAAACACCATATATTTT
cdr3_aa: CASSDGRSDSGNTIYF

d_call: .
clone_size: many
j_call: TRBJ2-2
v_call: TRBV7-9
cdr3_nt: TGTGCCAGCAGTCCGGGAAACACCGGGGAGCTGTTTTTT
cdr3_aa: CASSPGNTGELFF

d_call: .
clone_size: .
j_call: TRBJ2-1
v_call: TRBV6-6
cdr3_nt: TGTGCCAGCAGTTACCCGGACCTAAACAATGAGCAGTTCTTC
cdr3_aa: CASSYPDLNNEQFF

d_call: .
clone_size: .
j_call: TRBJ1-5
v_call: TRBV2
cdr3_nt: TGTGCCAGCAGTGAAGGGGGGCATAGCAATCAGCCCCAGCATTTT
cdr3_aa: CASSEGGHSNQPQHF

d_call: .
clone_size: once
j_call: TRBJ1-3
v_call: TRBV7-9
cdr3_nt: TGTGCCAGCAGCTTCTCCGGGACATCTGGAAACACCATATATTTT
cdr3_aa: CASSFSGTSGNTIYF

d_call: .
clone_size: .
j_call: TRBJ1-5
v_call: TRBV6-6
cdr3_nt: TGTGCCAGCAGCTTTCTGGGAGTTGGTCAGCCCCAGCATTTT
cdr3_aa: CASSFLGVGQPQHF

d_call: TRBD2
clone_size: .
j_call: TRBJ2-2
v_call: TRBV18
cdr3_nt: TGTGCCAGCTCACCCCGAGGACTAGCGGACGGGGAGCTGTTTTTT
cdr3_aa: CASSPRGLADGELFF

d_call: TRBD2
clone_size: few
j_call: TRBJ2-7
v_call: TRBV10-1
cdr3_nt: TGCGCCAGCAGTGAGACTAGCGGGCTCTCCTACGAGCAGTACTTC
cdr3_aa: CASSETSGLSYEQYF

d_call: .
clone_size: few
j_call: TRBJ2-6
v_call: TRBV4-1
cdr3_nt: TGCGCCAGCAGCCAAGATTTACAGAGCTCTGGGGCCAACGTCCTGACTTTC
cdr3_aa: CASSQDLQSSGANVLTF

d_call: .
clone_size: .
j_call: TRBJ2-7
v_call: TRBV5-1
cdr3_nt: TGCGCCAGCAGCGCCGCCGTAAGGGACGAGCAGTACTTC
cdr3_aa: CASSAAVRDEQYF

d_call: TRBD1
clone_size: .
j_call: TRBJ2-7
v_call: TRBV7-6
cdr3_nt: TGTGCCAGCAGCCGCGGACAGGTGTACGAGCAGTACTTC
cdr3_aa: CASSRGQVYEQYF

d_call: .
clone_size: many
j_call: TRBJ2-7
v_call: TRBV10-3
cdr3_nt: TGTGCCATCAGTGAGTCTTTAACTCCCTACGAGCAGTACTTC
cdr3_aa: CAISESLTPYEQYF